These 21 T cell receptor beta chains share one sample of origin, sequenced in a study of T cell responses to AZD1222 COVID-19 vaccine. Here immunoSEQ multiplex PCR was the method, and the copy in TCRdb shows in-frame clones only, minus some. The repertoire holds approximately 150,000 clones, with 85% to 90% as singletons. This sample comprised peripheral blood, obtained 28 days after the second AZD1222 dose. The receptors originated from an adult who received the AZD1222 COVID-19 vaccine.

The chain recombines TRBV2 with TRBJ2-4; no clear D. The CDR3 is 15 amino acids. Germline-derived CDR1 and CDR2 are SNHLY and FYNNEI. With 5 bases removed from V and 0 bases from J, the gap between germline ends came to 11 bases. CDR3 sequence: CASSLQILAKNIQYF. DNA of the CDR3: TGTGCCAGCAGTCTACAGATCTTAGCCAAAAACATTCAGTACTTC.

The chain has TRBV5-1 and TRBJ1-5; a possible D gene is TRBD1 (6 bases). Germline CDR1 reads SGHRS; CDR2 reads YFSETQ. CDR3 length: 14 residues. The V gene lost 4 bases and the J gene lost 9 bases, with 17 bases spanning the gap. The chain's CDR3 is CASSTGTGQLPQHF. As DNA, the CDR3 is TGCGCCAGCAGCACCGGGACGGGACAACTGCCCCAGCATTTT.

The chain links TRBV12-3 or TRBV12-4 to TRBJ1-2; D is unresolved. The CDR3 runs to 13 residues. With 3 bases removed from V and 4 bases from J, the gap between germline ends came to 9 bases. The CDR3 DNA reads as TGTGCCAGCAGTTTCGGAGAGGCCTATGGCTACACCTTC. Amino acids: CASSFGEAYGYTF.

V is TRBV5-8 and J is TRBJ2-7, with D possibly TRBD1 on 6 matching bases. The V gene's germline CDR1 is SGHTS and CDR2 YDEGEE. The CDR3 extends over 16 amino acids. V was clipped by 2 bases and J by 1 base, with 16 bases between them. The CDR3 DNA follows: TGTGCCAGCAGCTTCTCAACAGGGATGGGGTCCTACGAGCAGTACTTC. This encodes CASSFSTGMGSYEQYF.

The CDR3 DNA sequence: TGCGCCAGCAGTGATTGCAGGGAATTTTACACTGAAGCTTTCTTT. It codes for CASSDCREFYTEAFF. This rearrangement joins TRBV10-1 to TRBJ1-1, with D possibly TRBD1 on 5 matching bases. The CDR3 extends over 15 amino acids. V lost 3 bases to trimming and J lost 3 bases, with 14 bases between them. CDR1 is WNHNN and CDR2 is SYGVQD in the germline V gene (reference sequence).

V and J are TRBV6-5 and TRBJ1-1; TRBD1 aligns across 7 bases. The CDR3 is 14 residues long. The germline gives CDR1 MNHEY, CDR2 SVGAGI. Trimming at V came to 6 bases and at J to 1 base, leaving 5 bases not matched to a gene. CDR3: CASRPRDRNTEAFF. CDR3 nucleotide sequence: TGTGCCAGCAGGCCTCGGGACAGGAACACTGAAGCTTTCTTT.

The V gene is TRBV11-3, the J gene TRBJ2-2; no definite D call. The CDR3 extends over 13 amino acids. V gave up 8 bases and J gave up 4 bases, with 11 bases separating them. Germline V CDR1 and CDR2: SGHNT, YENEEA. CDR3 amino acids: CASSVGFTGELFF. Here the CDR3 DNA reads TGTGCCAGCTCCGTAGGGTTCACCGGGGAGCTGTTTTTT.

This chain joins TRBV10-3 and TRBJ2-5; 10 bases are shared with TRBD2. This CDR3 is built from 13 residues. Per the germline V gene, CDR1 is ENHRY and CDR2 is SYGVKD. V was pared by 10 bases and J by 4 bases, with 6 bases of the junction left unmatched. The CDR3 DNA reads TGTGCCACCCAAGCGGGAGGGGCAGAGACCCAGTACTTC. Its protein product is CATQAGGAETQYF.

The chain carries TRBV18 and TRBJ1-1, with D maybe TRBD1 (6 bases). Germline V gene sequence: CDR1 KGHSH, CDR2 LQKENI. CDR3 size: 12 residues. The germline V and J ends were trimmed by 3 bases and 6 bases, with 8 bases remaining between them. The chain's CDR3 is CASSPAGAEAFF. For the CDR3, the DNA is TGTGCCAGCTCACCGGCAGGGGCTGAAGCTTTCTTT.

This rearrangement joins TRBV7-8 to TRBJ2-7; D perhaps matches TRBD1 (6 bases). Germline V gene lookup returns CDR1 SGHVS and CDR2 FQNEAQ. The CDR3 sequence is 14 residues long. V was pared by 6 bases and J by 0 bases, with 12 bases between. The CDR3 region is CASRRRDTSYEQYF. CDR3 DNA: TGTGCCAGCAGGCGCCGGGACACCTCCTACGAGCAGTACTTC.

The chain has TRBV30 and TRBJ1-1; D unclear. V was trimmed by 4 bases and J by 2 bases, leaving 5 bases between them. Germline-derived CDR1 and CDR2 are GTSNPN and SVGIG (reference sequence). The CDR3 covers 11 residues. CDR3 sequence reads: CAWKRNTEAFF. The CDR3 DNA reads TGTGCCTGGAAGCGAAACACTGAAGCTTTCTTT.

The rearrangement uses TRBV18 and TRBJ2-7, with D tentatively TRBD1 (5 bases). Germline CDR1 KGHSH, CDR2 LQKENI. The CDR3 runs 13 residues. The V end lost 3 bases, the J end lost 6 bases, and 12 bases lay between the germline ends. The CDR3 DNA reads TGTGCCAGCTCACCGGGGCTATTCGGCGAGCAGTACTTC. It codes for CASSPGLFGEQYF.

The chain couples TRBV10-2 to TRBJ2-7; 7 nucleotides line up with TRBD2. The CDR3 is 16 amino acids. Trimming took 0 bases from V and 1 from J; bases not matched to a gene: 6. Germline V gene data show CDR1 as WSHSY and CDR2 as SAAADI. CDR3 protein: CASSESLRGFSYEQYF. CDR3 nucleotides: TGCGCCAGCAGTGAGTCCTTGCGGGGGTTTTCCTACGAGCAGTACTTC.

The CDR3 region has the DNA TGTGCCAGCAGTCCCGAGAAGTCTATGGGCTACACCTTC. Its protein product is CASSPEKSMGYTF. The chain combines TRBV27 with TRBJ1-2; D is unresolved. Trimming cost V 5 bases and J 8 bases, with 15 bases left between them. The germline V gene has CDR1 MNHEY and CDR2 SMNVEV (reference sequence). The CDR3 length is 13 residues.

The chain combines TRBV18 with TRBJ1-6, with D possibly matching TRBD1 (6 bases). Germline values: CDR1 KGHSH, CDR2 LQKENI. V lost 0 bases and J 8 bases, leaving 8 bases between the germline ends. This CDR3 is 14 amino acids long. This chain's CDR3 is CASSPPRGDSPLHF. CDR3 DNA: TGTGCCAGCTCACCACCGAGGGGGGATTCACCCCTCCACTTT.

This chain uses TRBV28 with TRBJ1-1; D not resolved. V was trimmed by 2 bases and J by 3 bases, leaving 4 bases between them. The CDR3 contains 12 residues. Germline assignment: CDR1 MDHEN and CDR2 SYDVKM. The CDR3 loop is CASSLVYTEAFF. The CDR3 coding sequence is TGTGCCAGCAGTTTAGTATACACTGAAGCTTTCTTT. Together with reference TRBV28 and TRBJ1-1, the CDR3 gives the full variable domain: DVKVTQSSRYLVKRTGEKVFLECVQDMDHENMFWYRQDPGLGLRLIYFSYDVKMKEKGDIPEGYSVSREKKERFSLILESASTNQTSMYLCASSLVYTEAFFGQGTRLTVV.

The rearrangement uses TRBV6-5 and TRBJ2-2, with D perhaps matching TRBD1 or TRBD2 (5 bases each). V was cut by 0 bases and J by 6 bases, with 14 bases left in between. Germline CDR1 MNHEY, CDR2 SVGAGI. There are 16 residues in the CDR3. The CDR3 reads CASSYSGWDGAGELFF. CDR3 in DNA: TGTGCCAGCAGTTACTCGGGTTGGGACGGCGCCGGGGAGCTGTTTTTT.

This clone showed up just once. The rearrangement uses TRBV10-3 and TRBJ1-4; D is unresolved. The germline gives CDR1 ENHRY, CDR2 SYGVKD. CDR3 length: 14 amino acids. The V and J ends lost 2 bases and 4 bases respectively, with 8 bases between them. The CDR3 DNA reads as TGTGCCATCAGTGAGGAGGGTCATAATGAAAAACTGTTTTTT. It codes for CAISEEGHNEKLFF.

The CDR3 here is CASSQELQSYNEQFF. CDR3 DNA: TGTGCCAGCAGCCAAGAGTTACAGTCTTACAATGAGCAGTTCTTC. J is TRBJ2-1 and V is TRBV4-2; no clear D. The V and J ends lost 0 bases and 4 bases respectively, with 10 bases between them. This CDR3 region has 15 residues. Germline V gene sequence: CDR1 LGHNA, CDR2 YNFKEQ.

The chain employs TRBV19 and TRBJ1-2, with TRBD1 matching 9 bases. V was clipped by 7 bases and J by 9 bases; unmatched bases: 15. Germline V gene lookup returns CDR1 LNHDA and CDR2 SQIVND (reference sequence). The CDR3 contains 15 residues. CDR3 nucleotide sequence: TGTGCCAGTACTAACAGGGGGCGGACGGTCAATAGCTACACCTTC. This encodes CASTNRGRTVNSYTF.

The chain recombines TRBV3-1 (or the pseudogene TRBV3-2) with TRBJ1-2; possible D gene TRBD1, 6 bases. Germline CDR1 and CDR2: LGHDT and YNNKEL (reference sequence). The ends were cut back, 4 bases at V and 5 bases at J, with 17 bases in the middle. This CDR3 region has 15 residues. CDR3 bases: TGTGCCAGCAGCCGATATTCCCAAGGGGGTTATGGCTACACCTTC. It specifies CASSRYSQGGYGYTF.